This TCR beta chain was captured by sequencing in a study of blood T cell repertoires in COVID-19. Across the whole study: Donors in the United States, Italy and Spain gave samples during acute or convalescent COVID-19. T cells, B-cell-depleted T cells, or PBMCs provided the cDNA or gDNA that served as material.

There are 13 residues in the CDR3. The ends lost 5 bases at V and 5 bases at J; junction bases unmatched: 5. The germline V gene has CDR1 SNHLY and CDR2 FYNNEI. In the authors' workflow: Amplification of reference gene primers was used by the study to estimate nucleated cell counts. Assay used: immunoSEQ multiplex PCR; TCRdb lists only in-frame clones, some missing. That table gives V, J and clone size, and the DNA gave D and trimming. The sample shows about 240,000 clones, approximately 82% of them seen only once. This TCR was sampled from a man aged 25-45 years who had recovered from COVID-19. The chain employs TRBV2 and TRBJ1-2; TRBD1 matches 7 bases. The sequencing input was peripheral blood. The CDR3, as DNA: TGTGCCAGCAGTTACAGGGGAAATTATGGCTACACCTTC. Protein sequence: CASSYRGNYGYTF. Complete variable domain (other parts from reference TRBV2 and TRBJ1-2): EPEVTQTPSHQVTQMGQEVILRCVPISNHLYFYWYRQILGQKVEFLVSFYNNEISEKSEIFDDQFSVERPDGSNFTLKIRSTKLEDSAMYFCASSYRGNYGYTFGSGTRLTVV.